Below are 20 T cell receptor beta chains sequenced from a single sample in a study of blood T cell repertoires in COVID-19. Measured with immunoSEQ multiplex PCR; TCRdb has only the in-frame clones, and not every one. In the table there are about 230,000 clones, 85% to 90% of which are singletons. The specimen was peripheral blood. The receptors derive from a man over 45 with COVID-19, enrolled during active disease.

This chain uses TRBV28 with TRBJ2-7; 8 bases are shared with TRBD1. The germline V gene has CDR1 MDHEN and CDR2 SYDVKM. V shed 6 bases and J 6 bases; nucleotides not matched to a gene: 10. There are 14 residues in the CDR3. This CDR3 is CASRPTGGNREQYF. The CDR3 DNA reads TGTGCCAGCAGACCAACAGGGGGGAATCGCGAGCAGTACTTC.

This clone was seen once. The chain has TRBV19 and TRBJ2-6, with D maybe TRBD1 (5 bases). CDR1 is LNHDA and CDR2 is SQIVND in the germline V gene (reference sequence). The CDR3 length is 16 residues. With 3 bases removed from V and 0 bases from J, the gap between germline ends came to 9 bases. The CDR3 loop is CASSIVQGSGANVLTF. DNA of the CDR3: TGTGCCAGTAGTATTGTTCAGGGCTCTGGGGCCAACGTCCTGACTTTC.

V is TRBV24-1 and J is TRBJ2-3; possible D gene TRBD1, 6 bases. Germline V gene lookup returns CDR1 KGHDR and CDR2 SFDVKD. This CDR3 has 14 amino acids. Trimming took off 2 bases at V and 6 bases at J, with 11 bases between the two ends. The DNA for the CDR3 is TGTGCCACCAGTGATTCAACAGGGATTGATACGCAGTATTTT. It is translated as CATSDSTGIDTQYF.

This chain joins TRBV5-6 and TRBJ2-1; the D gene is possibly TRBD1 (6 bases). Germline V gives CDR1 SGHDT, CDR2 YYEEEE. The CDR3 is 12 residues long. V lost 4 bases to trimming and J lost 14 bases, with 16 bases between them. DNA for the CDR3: TGTGCCAGCAGCCCCTCCCGGGGACACGAGTTCTTC. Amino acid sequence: CASSPSRGHEFF.

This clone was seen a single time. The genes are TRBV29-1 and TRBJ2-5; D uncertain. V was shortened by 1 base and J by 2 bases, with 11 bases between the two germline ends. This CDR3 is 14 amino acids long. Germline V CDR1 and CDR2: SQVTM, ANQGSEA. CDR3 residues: CSVEGVGGQETQYF. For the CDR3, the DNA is TGCAGCGTTGAAGGGGTTGGCGGACAAGAGACCCAGTACTTC.

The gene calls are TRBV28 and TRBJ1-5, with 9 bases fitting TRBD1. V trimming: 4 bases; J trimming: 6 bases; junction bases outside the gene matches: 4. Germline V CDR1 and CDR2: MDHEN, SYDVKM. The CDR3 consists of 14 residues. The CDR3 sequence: CASSSGTGTQPQHF. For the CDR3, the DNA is TGTGCCAGCAGTTCGGGGACAGGGACTCAGCCCCAGCATTTT.

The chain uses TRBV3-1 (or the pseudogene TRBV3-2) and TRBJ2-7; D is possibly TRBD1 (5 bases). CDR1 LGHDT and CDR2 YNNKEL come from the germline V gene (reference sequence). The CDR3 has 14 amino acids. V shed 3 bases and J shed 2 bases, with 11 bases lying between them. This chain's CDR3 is CASSQEGHTYEQYF. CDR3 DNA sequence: TGTGCCAGCAGCCAGGAAGGACATACCTACGAGCAGTACTTC.

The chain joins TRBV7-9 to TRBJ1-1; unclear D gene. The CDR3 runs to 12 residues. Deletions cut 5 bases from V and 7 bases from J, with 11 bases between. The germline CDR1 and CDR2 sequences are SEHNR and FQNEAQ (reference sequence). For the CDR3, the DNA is TGTGCCAGCAGCCCCGAGTCCATTGAAGCTTTCTTT. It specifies CASSPESIEAFF.

The CDR3 region is CASSHRQGINSGANVLTF. In DNA, the CDR3 is TGCGCCAGCAGCCACAGACAGGGGATAAACTCTGGGGCCAACGTCCTGACTTTC. The rearrangement joins TRBV4-3 to TRBJ2-6, with TRBD1 identical over 8 bases. The germline V gene has CDR1 LGHNA and CDR2 YSLEER. The CDR3 covers 18 residues. V shed 3 bases, J shed 0 bases, and the junction held 7 bases outside the gene matches.

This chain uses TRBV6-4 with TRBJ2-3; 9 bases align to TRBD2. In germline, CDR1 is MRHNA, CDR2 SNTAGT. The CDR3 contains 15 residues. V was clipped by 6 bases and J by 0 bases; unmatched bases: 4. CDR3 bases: TGTGCCAGCAGGCCAGCGGGGGGTAGCACAGATACGCAGTATTTT. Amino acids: CASRPAGGSTDTQYF.

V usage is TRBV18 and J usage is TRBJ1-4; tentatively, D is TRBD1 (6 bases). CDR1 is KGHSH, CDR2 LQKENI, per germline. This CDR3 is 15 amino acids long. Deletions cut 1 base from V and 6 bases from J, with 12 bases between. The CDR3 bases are TGTGCCAGCTCACCACGGACAGCCGAGGATGAAAAACTGTTTTTT. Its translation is CASSPRTAEDEKLFF. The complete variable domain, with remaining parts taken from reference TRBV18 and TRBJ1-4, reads NAGVMQNPRHLVRRRGQEARLRCSPMKGHSHVYWYRQLPEEGLKFMVYLQKENIIDESGMPKERFSAEFPKEGPSILRIQQVVRGDSAAYFCASSPRTAEDEKLFFGSGTQLSVL.

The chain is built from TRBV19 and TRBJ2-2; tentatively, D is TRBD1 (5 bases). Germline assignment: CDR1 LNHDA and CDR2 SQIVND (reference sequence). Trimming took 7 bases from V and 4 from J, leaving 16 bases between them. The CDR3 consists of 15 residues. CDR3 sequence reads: CASKPWSTGTGELFF. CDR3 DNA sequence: TGTGCCAGTAAGCCTTGGAGTACAGGCACCGGGGAGCTGTTTTTT.

The CDR3 DNA sequence: TGTGCCAGCTCCCGCGGGACTAGAGAGATCGGGGAGCTGTTTTTT. This codes for CASSRGTREIGELFF. The V call is TRBV18, the J call TRBJ2-2; 8 bases agree with TRBD2. Trimming at V came to 6 bases and at J to 7 bases, leaving 10 bases not matched to a gene. The germline V gene encodes CDR1 KGHSH and CDR2 LQKENI. CDR3 length: 15 residues.

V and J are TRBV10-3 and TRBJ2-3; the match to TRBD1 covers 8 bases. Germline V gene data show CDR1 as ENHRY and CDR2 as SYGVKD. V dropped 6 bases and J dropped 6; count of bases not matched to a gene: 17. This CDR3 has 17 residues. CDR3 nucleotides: TGTGCCATCAGCTATGGACAGGGAAATAATCTTGGGGATACGCAGTATTTT. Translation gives CAISYGQGNNLGDTQYF.

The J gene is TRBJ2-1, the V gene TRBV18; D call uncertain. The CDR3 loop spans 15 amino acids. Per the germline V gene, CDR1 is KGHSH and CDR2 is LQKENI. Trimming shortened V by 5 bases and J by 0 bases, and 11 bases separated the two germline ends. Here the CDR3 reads CASSYMKYSYNEQFF. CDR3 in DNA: TGTGCCAGCTCATACATGAAATACTCCTACAATGAGCAGTTCTTC. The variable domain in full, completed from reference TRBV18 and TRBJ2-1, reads NAGVMQNPRHLVRRRGQEARLRCSPMKGHSHVYWYRQLPEEGLKFMVYLQKENIIDESGMPKERFSAEFPKEGPSILRIQQVVRGDSAAYFCASSYMKYSYNEQFFGPGTRLTVL.

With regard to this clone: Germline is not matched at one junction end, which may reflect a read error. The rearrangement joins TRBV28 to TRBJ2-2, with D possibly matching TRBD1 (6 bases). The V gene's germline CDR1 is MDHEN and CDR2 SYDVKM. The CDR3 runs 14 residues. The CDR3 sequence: CASSRTVNAGELFF. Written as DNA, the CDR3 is TGTGCCAGCAGCAGGACAGTGAACGCCGGGGAGCTGTTTTTT.

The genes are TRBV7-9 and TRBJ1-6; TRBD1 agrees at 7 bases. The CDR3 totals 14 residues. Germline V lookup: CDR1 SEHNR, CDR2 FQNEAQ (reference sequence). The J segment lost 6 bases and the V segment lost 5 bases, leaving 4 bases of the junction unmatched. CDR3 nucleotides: TGTGCCAGCAGCCGAGGGACAGCTAATTCACCCCTCCACTTT. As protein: CASSRGTANSPLHF.

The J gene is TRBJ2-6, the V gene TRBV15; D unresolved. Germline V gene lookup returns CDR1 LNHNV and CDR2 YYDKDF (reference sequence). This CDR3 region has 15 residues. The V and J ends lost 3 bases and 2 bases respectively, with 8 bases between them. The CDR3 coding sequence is TGTGCCACCAGCAGCCACAGACCTGGGGCCAACGTCCTGACTTTC. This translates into CATSSHRPGANVLTF.

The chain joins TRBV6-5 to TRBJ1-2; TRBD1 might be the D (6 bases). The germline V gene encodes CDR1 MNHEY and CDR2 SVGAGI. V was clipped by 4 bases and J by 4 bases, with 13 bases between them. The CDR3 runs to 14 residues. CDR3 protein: CASSSTGITYGYTF. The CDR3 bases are TGTGCCAGCAGTTCGACAGGAATCACCTATGGCTACACCTTC.

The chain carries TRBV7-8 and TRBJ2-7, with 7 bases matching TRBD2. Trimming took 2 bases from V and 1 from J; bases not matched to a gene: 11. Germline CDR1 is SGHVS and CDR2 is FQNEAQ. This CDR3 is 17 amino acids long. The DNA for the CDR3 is TGTGCCAGCAGCTTACCGTTCGCGGCTAGCGGTTCCTACGAGCAGTACTTC. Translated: CASSLPFAASGSYEQYF.